Presented here are 18 T cell receptor beta chains from one specimen sequenced in a study of CD8+ T cells in alopecia areata. Investigators isolated RNA and reverse transcribed it into cDNA to act as the sequencing template. Using immunoSEQ multiplex PCR, the repertoire was profiled, and TCRdb retains in-frame clones only, with some absent. This sample carries about 1,400 clones, none of them present only once. The sample comprised lesional skin. All receptors derive from a C3H/HeJ mouse with alopecia areata. The strain bears MHC haplotype H2-k.

This clone is deemed medium-sized. The gene names given are mouse names. The CDR3 goes on 4 residues after the read ends, and that part is filled in from the germline J gene. This chain links TRBV1 with TRBJ2-7; D might be TRBD1 (6 bases). The V gene's germline CDR1 is NSQYPW and CDR2 LRSPGD (reference sequence). The CDR3 is made up of 12 amino acids. V dropped 11 bases and J dropped 0 bases, with 11 bases sitting between them. The CDR3 is CTPGTNSYEQYF. The sequenced part of the CDR3 DNA is TGCACCCCCGGGACAAACTCCTAT.

This clone was seen a few times. All gene names here are mouse names. The read finishes 4 residues shy of the CDR3 end, and the germline J gene is used to complete it. The genes are TRBV31 and TRBJ2-7; TRBD1 might be the D (6 bases). The CDR3 is 12 amino acids. Germline CDR1 and CDR2: GKSSPN and SITVG. The sequenced CDR3 bases are TGTGCCTGGAGCCTACAGGGAGAT. Translating it yields CAWSLQGD. The complete CDR3 reads CAWSLQGDEQYF. Complete variable domain (other parts from reference TRBV31 and TRBJ2-7): AQTIHQWPVAEIKAVGSPLSLGCTIKGKSSPNLYWYWQATGGTLQQLFYSITVGQVESVVQLNLSASRPKDDQFILSTEKLLLSHSGFYLCAWSLQGDEQYFGPGTRLTVL.

Concerning this clone itself: A far larger clone is off by one base, so a read error is likely. Gene labels here are mouse ones. The missing CDR3 end, 4 residues past where the read stops, is filled in from the germline J gene. The V call is TRBV19, the J call TRBJ2-5; no reliable D call. Germline-derived CDR1 and CDR2 are FNHDT and SITEND (reference sequence). This CDR3 has 14 residues. CDR3 region: CASSMGCREDTQYF. Incomplete CDR3 DNA: TGTGCCAGCAGTATGGGGTGCCGGGAAGAC.

In this sample, this clone turned up many times. Gene names and germline match the mouse. The CDR3 end falls 4 residues outside the read, so it is completed with the germline J gene. The chain recombines TRBV13-2 with TRBJ2-1; 8 nucleotides match TRBD2. Germline lookup yields CDR1 NNHNN and CDR2 SYGAGS (reference sequence). The length of the CDR3 is 14 residues. Incomplete CDR3 DNA: TGTGCCAGCAGTATTCCGGGGGGGCGGGCT. Its translation: CASSIPGGRA. The full CDR3 reads CASSIPGGRAEQFF.

This clone was seen repeatedly, ten times or more. Gene names refer to mouse genes. The read falls 4 residues short of the CDR3 end, and the missing part is taken from the germline J gene. The V gene is TRBV13-1, the J gene TRBJ2-1; 8 bases are a match to TRBD2. Per the germline V gene, CDR1 is NSHNY and CDR2 is SYGAGN. The CDR3 contains 14 residues. CDR3 DNA, as far as it was read: TGTGCCAGCAGTATTCCGGGGGGGCGGGCT. Translated, it gives CASSIPGGRA. The entire CDR3 is CASSIPGGRAEQFF.

This clone showed up many times. The listed genes are named as in mouse. Here the CDR3 reads CASGRTDSAETLYF. The part of the CDR3 DNA that was read is TGTGCCAGCGGCCGGACAGATAGTGCAGAA. The rearrangement links TRBV13-2 to TRBJ2-3; maybe TRBD1 (6 bases). The CDR3 extends 4 residues past the end of the read, so its final part is completed from the germline J gene. Per germline, CDR1 NNHNN and CDR2 SYGAGS (reference sequence). The CDR3 loop spans 14 amino acids. V lost 5 bases to trimming and J lost 0 bases, with 10 bases between them.

This clone was recorded many times. Germline and genes: mouse. The read finishes 4 residues shy of the CDR3 end, and the germline J gene is used to complete it. The sample has other DNA sequences that encode this CDR3 too. The chain combines TRBV19 with TRBJ1-2; perhaps TRBD1 as D (6 bases). In germline, CDR1 is FNHDT, CDR2 SITEND (reference sequence). CDR3 size: 14 residues. The germline V and J ends were trimmed by 4 bases and 0 bases, with 10 bases remaining between them. The DNA read from the CDR3 is TGTGCCAGCAGTCGCGACAGGACAAACTCC. It yields the protein CASSRDRTNS. The entire CDR3 sequence reads CASSRDRTNSDYTF.

At least ten counts were recorded for this clone. The genes are named according to mouse. Read coverage stops 4 residues before the CDR3 terminus; the germline J gene supplies the remainder. This chain joins TRBV13-1 and TRBJ1-4; tentatively, D is TRBD1 (6 bases). V was clipped by 4 bases and J by 5 bases, with 12 bases between them. The V gene's germline CDR1 is NSHNY and CDR2 SYGAGN. The CDR3 spans 14 residues. The DNA read from the CDR3 is TGTGCCAGCAGTATGGGGGGGCGGAACGAA. Protein: CASSMGGRNE. Given in full, the CDR3 is CASSMGGRNERLFF.

By share, this clone ranks as medium-sized. Germline and genes here are mouse. The sequenced fragment ends 4 residues before the CDR3 boundary, so the rest is inferred from the germline J gene. The rearrangement links TRBV19 to TRBJ1-2; 10 bases are shared with TRBD1. Per germline, CDR1 FNHDT and CDR2 SITEND (reference sequence). With 0 bases clipped from V and 1 base from J, the junction kept 0 bases outside the gene matches. The CDR3 loop spans 15 amino acids. The chain's CDR3 is CASSIGDRGNSDYTF. Incomplete CDR3 DNA: TGTGCCAGCAGTATAGGGGACAGGGGAAACTCC.

The table lists this clone with many counts. Any gene name here is a mouse gene name. The CDR3 end falls 4 residues outside the read, so it is completed with the germline J gene. This chain uses TRBV13-2 with TRBJ2-4; maybe TRBD1 (6 bases). CDR3 size: 14 residues. V was cut by 3 bases and J by 0 bases, with 8 bases left in between. CDR1 and CDR2 from the germline V gene are NNHNN and SYGAGS (reference sequence). The sequenced part of the CDR3 DNA is TGTGCCAGCGGTGGGACAGCTAGTCAAAAC. It yields the protein CASGGTASQN. The full-length CDR3 reads as CASGGTASQNTLYF.

This clone was picked up many times. Mouse gene names and germline throughout. The CDR3 extends 4 residues past the end of the read, so its final part is completed from the germline J gene. The chain employs TRBV19 and TRBJ2-1; D not certain. CDR3 length: 11 residues. The V end was cut by 5 bases, the J end by 5 bases, with 5 bases between. CDR1 is FNHDT and CDR2 is SITEND in the germline V gene (reference sequence). CDR3: CASSSDAEQFF. The CDR3 bases that were read are TGTGCCAGCAGCTCAGATGCT.

By share of the sample, this clone is medium-sized (0.01 to 0.1%). Gene names follow the mouse nomenclature. The missing CDR3 end, 4 residues past where the read stops, is filled in from the germline J gene. This chain uses TRBV13-1 with TRBJ1-1; D might be TRBD1 (6 bases). The germline V gene encodes CDR1 NSHNY and CDR2 SYGAGN. The CDR3 has 14 residues. V was trimmed by 0 bases and J by 3 bases, leaving 9 bases between them. Incomplete CDR3 DNA: TGTGCCAGCAGTGATGCAGGACAGCACACA. It translates to CASSDAGQHT. The whole CDR3 region reads CASSDAGQHTEVFF.

This clone was counted ten times or more. Mouse gene names and germline throughout. Read data end 4 residues before the CDR3 end; the end is taken from the germline J gene. The rearrangement uses TRBV17 and TRBJ2-3; 8 bases match TRBD1. The CDR3 length is 16 residues. Unmatched junction bases numbered 3, after V lost 1 base and J lost 0 bases. CDR1 and CDR2 from the germline V gene are MNHDT and YYDKIL. The DNA read from the CDR3 is TGTGCTAGCAGTAGAGTACAGGGGGATAGTGCAGAA. Protein product: CASSRVQGDSAE. The entire CDR3 sequence reads CASSRVQGDSAETLYF. The full variable domain, rest sourced from reference TRBV17 and TRBJ2-3, is DTTVKQNPRYKLARVGKPVNLICSQTMNHDTMYWYQKKPNQAPKLLLFYYDKILNREADTFEKFQSSRPNNSFCSLYIGSAGLEYSAMYLCASSRVQGDSAETLYFGSGTRLTVL.

This clone appeared many times. Genes and germline come from the mouse. The read ends 4 residues early relative to the CDR3; the germline J gene fills the gap. V and J are TRBV13-3 and TRBJ2-7, with 8 bases that match TRBD1. V lost 1 base, J lost 2 bases, and 5 bases stayed unmatched. Germline values: CDR1 NNHDY, CDR2 SYVADS. This CDR3 is built from 15 residues. The DNA read from the CDR3 is TGTGCCAGCAGTGATCGAAACAGGGGGACCTAT. Its protein is CASSDRNRGTY. The CDR3 reads in full as CASSDRNRGTYEQYF.

This clone was found many times. Genes and germline are mouse. The read finishes 4 residues shy of the CDR3 end, and the germline J gene is used to complete it. The J gene is TRBJ2-1, the V gene TRBV19; the match to TRBD1 covers 9 bases. The CDR3 has 14 amino acids. Per the germline V gene, CDR1 is FNHDT and CDR2 is SITEND (reference sequence). The covered CDR3 bases are TGTGCCAGCAGCGTACAGGGGGCGAGAGCT. Its translation: CASSVQGARA. The whole CDR3 is CASSVQGARAEQFF.

About this clone: The listed genes are named as in mouse. The covered CDR3 bases are TGTGCCAGCAGCAGGGGCCTTAACCAAGAC. It specifies CASSRGLNQD. The entire CDR3 is CASSRGLNQDTQYF. The chain employs TRBV13-2 and TRBJ2-5; a possible D gene is TRBD1 (6 bases). With the read ending 4 residues before the CDR3 end, the germline J gene is used to fill in that end. Germline-derived CDR1 and CDR2 are NNHNN and SYGAGS (reference sequence). Trimming stripped 7 bases from V and 0 bases from J, with 12 bases between. The CDR3 contains 14 residues.

The table lists this clone with many counts. The gene symbols are mouse symbols. The DNA read from the CDR3 is TGTGCCAGCGGTGGAGACTGGGGGGGCGCGTATGCT. Translation: CASGGDWGGAYA. The CDR3 in its entirety is CASGGDWGGAYAEQFF. V is TRBV13-2 and J is TRBJ2-1; 12 bases match TRBD2. The observed sequence ends 4 residues before the CDR3 terminus, with the missing tail filled in from the germline J gene. This CDR3 spans 16 amino acids. V lost 3 bases and J lost 4; bases outside the gene matches: 5. Germline V gene lookup returns CDR1 NNHNN and CDR2 SYGAGS (reference sequence).

This clone was recorded many times. Genes and germline come from the mouse. The read terminates 4 residues ahead of where the CDR3 ends, so the germline J gene completes it. The chain joins TRBV14 to TRBJ2-2; the match to TRBD1 covers 10 bases. CDR3 length: 14 residues. V dropped 4 bases and J dropped 4; count of bases not matched to a gene: 1. CDR1 is SGHDT and CDR2 is FRDEAV in the germline V gene. CDR3 sequence: CASSGDRGTGQLYF. The CDR3 bases that were read are TGTGCCAGCAGTGGGGACAGGGGCACCGGG.